This T cell receptor (beta chain) was sequenced during a study of human CD8 memory T cell subsets. The CDR3 is made up of 13 amino acids. Germline loops: CDR1 DFQATT, CDR2 SNEGSKA (reference sequence). Concerning this clonotype: Antigen specificity is unknown.

Study results and caveats: Whereas effector memory cells differed, stem-like memory and precursor exhausted T cells had comparably high diversity.

Construction of TCR beta libraries was accomplished by means of UMI-labeled 5' RACE. Reprocessing the 5' RACE reads, TCRdb reports a single entry for every CDR3 protein and omits DNA. This sample's clone table lists 7,500 to 9,500 distinct CDR3 sequences. Sample: CD8+ T cells from PBMCs. The chain combines TRBV20-1 with TRBJ2-1. The clonotype originates from a human donor in good health. The CDR3 spells CSASIPTYNEQFF.